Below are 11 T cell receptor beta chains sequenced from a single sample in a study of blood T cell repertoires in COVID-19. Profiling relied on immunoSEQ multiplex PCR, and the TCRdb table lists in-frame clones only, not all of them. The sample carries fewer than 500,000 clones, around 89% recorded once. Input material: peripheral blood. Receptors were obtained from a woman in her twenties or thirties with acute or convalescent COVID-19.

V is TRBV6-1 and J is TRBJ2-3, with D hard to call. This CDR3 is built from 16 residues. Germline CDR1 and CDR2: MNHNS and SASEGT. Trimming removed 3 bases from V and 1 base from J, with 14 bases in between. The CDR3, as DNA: TGTGCCAGCAGTGAGAGATATCCTTCGCGCACAGATACGCAGTATTTT. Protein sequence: CASSERYPSRTDTQYF.

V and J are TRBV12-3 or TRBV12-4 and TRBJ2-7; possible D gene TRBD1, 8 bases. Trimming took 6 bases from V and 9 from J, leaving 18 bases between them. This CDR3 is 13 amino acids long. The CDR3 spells CASSGQGAGVQYF. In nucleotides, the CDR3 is TGTGCCAGCAGCGGCCAGGGGGCGGGGGTGCAGTACTTC.

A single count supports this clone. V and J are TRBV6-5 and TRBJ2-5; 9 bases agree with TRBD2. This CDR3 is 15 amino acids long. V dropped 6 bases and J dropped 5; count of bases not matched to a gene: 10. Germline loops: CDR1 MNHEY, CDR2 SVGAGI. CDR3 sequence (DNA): TGTGCCAGCAGAGGACTAGCGAGGGGTGCGGAGACCCAGTACTTC. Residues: CASRGLARGAETQYF.

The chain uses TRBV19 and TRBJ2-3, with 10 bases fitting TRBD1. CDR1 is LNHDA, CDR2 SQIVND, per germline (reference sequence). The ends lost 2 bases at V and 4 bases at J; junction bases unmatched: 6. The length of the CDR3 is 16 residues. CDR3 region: CASSIKLGQGADTQYF. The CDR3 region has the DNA TGTGCCAGTAGTATAAAATTAGGACAGGGGGCAGATACGCAGTATTTT.

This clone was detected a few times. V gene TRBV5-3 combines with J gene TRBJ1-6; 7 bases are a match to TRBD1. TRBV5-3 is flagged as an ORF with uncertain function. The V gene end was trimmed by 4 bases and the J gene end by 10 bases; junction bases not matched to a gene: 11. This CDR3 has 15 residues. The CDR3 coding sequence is TGTGCCAGAAGCCTGGATGACAGGGAAGGATCACCCCTCCACTTT. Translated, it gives CARSLDDREGSPLHF.

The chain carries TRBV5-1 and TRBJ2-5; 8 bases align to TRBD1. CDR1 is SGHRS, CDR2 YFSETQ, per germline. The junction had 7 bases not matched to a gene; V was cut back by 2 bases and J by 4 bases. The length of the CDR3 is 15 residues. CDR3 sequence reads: CASSLKNDRGETQYF. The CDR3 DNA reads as TGCGCCAGCAGCTTAAAAAACGACAGGGGAGAGACCCAGTACTTC.

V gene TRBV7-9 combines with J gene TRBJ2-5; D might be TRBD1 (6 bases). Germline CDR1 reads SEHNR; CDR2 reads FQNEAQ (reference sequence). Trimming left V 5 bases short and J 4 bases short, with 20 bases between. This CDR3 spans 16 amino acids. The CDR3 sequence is CASSPTGQTQGETQYF. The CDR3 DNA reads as TGTGCCAGCAGCCCCACTGGACAGACCCAAGGAGAGACCCAGTACTTC.

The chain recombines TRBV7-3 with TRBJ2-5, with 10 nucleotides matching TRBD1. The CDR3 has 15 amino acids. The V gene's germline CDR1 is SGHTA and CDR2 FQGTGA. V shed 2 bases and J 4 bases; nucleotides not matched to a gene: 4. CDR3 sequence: CASSLGGQGRETQYF. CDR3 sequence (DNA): TGTGCCAGCAGCTTAGGGGGACAGGGGAGAGAGACCCAGTACTTC. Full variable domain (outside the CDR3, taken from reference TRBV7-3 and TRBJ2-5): GAGVSQTPSNKVTEKGKYVELRCDPISGHTALYWYRQSLGQGPEFLIYFQGTGAADDSGLPNDRFFAVRPEGSVSTLKIQRTERGDSAVYLCASSLGGQGRETQYFGPGTRLLVL.

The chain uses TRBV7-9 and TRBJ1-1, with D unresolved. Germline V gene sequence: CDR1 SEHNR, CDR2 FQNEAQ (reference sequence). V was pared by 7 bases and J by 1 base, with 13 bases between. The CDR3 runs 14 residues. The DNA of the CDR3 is TGTGCCAGCACCAAAGACCTGGCGAACACTGAAGCTTTCTTT. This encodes CASTKDLANTEAFF.

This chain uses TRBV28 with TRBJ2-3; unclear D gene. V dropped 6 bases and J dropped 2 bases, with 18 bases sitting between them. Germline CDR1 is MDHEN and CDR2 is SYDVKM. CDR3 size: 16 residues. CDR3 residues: CASRLGNRPNTDTQYF. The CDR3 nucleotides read TGTGCCAGCAGGCTTGGAAACAGACCTAACACAGATACGCAGTATTTT.

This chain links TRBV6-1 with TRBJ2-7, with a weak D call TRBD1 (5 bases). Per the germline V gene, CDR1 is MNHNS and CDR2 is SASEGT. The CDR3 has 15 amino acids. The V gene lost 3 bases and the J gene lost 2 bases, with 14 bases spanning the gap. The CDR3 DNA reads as TGTGCCAGCAGTGACCAGGGTCATGCCACCTACGAGCAGTACTTC. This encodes CASSDQGHATYEQYF.